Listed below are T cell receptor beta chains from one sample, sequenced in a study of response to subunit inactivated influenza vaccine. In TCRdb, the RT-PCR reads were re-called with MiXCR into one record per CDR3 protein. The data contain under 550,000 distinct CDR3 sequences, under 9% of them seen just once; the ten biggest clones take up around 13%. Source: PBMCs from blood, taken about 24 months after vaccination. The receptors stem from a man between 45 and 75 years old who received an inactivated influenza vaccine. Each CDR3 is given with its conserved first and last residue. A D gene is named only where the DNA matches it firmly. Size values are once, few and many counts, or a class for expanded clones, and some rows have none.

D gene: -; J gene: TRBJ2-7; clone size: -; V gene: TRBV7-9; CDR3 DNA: TGTGCCAGCAGCTTAGGGACCTCGGACCACCCGTACGAGCAGTACTTC; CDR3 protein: CASSLGTSDHPYEQYF
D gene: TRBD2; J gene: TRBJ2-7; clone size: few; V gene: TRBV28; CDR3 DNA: TGTGCCAGCACCCTAGGACTAGCGGGAGATCGGTACGAGCAGTACTTC; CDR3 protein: CASTLGLAGDRYEQYF
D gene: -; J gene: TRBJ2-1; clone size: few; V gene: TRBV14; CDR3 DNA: TGTGCCAGCAGTCCAGGACAGATTTCCCACGATGAGCAGTTCTTC; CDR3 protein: CASSPGQISHDEQFF
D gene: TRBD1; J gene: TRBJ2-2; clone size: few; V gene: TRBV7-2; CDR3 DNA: TGTGCCAGCAGCCCTAACCAGGACAGGCCGACCGGGGAGCTGTTTTTT; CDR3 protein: CASSPNQDRPTGELFF
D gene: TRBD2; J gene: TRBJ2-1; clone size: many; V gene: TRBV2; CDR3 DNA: TGTGCCAGCAGGCCGATCGCGGGGGGTCTAGAGCAGTTCTTC; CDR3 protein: CASRPIAGGLEQFF
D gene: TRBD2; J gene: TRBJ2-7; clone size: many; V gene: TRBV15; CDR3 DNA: TGTGCCACCAGCCGCCCTGGCGGGGGGTTCTACGAGCAGTACTTC; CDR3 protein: CATSRPGGGFYEQYF
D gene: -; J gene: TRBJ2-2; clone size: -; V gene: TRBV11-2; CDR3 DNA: TGTGCCAGCAGCTTAGAACAGGTGGTCACCGGGGAGCTGTTTTTT; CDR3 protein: CASSLEQVVTGELFF
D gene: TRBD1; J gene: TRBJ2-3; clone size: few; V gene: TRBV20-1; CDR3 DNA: TGCAGTGCTTATCCCTGGACAGGGTCGTTGGATACGCAGTATTTT; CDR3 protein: CSAYPWTGSLDTQYF
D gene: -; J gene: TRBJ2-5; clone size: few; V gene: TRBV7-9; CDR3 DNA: TGTGCCAGCAGCCGCGGTATGGAGACCCAGTACTTC; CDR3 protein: CASSRGMETQYF
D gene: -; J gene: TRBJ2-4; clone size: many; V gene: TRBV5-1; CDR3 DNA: TGCGCCAGCAGCCCCCCGACGGCAACTAAAAACATTCAGTACTTC; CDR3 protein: CASSPPTATKNIQYF
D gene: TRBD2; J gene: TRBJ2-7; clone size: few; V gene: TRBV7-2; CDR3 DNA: TGTGCCAGCAGTACTGCGCTGGGAGGCGGGAGGTACGACTTC; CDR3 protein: CASSTALGGGRYDF
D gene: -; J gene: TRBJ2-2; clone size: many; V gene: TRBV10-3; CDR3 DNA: TGTGCCATCAGTGAATCGGCGGGGGCATCCGGGGAGCTGTTTTTT; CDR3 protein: CAISESAGASGELFF
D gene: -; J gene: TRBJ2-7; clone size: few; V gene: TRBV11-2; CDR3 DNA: TGTGCCAGCAGCTTTACCACAGGGGAGGTCTGGGACGAGCAGTACTTC; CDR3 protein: CASSFTTGEVWDEQYF
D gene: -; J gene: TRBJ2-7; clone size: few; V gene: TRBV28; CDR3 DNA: TGTGCCAGCAGTTTATCAAGCAGGGGAACCTACGAGCAGTACTTC; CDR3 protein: CASSLSSRGTYEQYF
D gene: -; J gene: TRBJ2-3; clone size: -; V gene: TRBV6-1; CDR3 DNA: TGTGCCAGCAGGTCGCAGGGCCCCAGCGATACGCAGTATTTT; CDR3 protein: CASRSQGPSDTQYF
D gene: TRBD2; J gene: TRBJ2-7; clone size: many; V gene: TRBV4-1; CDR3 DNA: TGCGCCAGCAGCCTAATAATGACTAGCGGGGGGCCATCTTCCTACGAGCAGTACTTC; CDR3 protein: CASSLIMTSGGPSSYEQYF